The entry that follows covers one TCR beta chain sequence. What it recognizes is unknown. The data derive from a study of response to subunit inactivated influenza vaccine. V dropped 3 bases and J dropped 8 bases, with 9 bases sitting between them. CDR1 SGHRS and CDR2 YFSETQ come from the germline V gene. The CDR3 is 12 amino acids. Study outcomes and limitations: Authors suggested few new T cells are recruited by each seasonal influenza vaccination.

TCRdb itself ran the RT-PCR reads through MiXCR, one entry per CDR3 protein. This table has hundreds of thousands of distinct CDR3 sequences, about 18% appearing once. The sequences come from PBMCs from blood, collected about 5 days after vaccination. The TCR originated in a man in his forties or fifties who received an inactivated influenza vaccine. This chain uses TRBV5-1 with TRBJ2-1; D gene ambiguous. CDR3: CASSYRGHEQFF. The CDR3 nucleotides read TGCGCCAGCAGCTACCGCGGCCATGAGCAGTTCTTC.